The source of this T cell receptor beta chain is a study of OX40 agonist ivuxolimab in advanced cancers. About the investigation overall: Ivuxolimab, which targeted the costimulatory receptor OX40 (CD134), was an agonistic, fully human IgG2 monoclonal antibody. The point of sequencing TCRbeta in the periphery was to test whether ivuxolimab changed TCR sequence diversity and drove clonal T-cell expansion. Partial responses occurred in three dose-escalation patients: two with cutaneous melanoma and one with hepatocellular carcinoma. The dose-escalation cohort was roughly 83% male with a mean age of about 60 years, ranging from roughly 23 to 90. Prior anti-PD-1, anti-PD-L1 or anti-CTLA-4 therapy was permitted, and checkpoint inhibitors had been received by less than 45% of dose-escalation patients. Intravenous ivuxolimab was administered to patients every 2 weeks at six dose levels: 0.01, 0.1, 0.3, 1.5, 3 and 10 mg/kg. Of the approximately 54 dose-escalation patients, hepatocellular carcinoma was present in about 20, melanoma in around 15, renal cell carcinoma in 9 and head and neck cancer in 9. The monotherapy dose-escalation portion (N ≈ 55 patients) of the phase I ivuxolimab trial is reported in the paper. Study-wide findings and limitations: At doses from 0.1 to 3.0 mg/kg, clonal expansion was seen in both CD4+ and CD8+ blood T cells between baseline and week 6. After ivuxolimab, more expanded clones were found on average in CD8+ T cells than in CD4+ T cells. Low levels of normalized T-cell clonal expansion were also shown by some nonresponding patients. In the 0.1-3.0 mg/kg groups, partial responders were among the patients with the lowest normalized peripheral clonal expansion, particularly in CD8+ T cells. Which antigens the clonally expanded peripheral T cells were specific for was not determined.

Including cysteine and phenylalanine, the CDR3 has 14 amino acids. The only DNA kept is the CDR3, 42 bases in frame from the first base. Per the germline V gene, SGHAT is the CDR1 and FQNNGV is the CDR2. Deletion took 5 bases off V and 9 bases off J, with a span of 16 bases between the germline ends. The trial excluded patients who had a history of autoimmune disease or were on systemic immunosuppression. Peripheral blood for TCR sequencing was drawn from every dose cohort at baseline, at cycle 4 day 1 and at cycle 7 day 1. Samples came from an open-label, multicenter, first-in-human phase I dose-escalation trial of ivuxolimab. Adults with locally advanced or metastatic melanoma, renal cell, hepatocellular, or head and neck squamous cell carcinoma were enrolled in the trial. CD4+ and CD8+ T cells were sorted separately from peripheral blood before TCR sequencing. Genomic DNA was isolated from the sorted cells so that the TCRbeta CDR3 region could be sequenced. The immunoSEQ Assay was used for sequencing of TCRbeta CDR3 regions. TCRdb took over this immuneACCESS table, retaining in-frame rearrangements with V and J assigned. Such tables are incomplete; in checked studies, under half of the missing clones stem from an unresolved V gene, and the remainder is unexplained. Present in this sample are about 120,000 clones, roughly nine tenths of which were seen just once. Clones ranked in the top ten supply 0.55% of the sample.

As concerns this clone: Its recognized antigen is unknown. Qualities for individual bases were not recorded, and no much larger clone is one base off.

The input for sequencing was CD4+ or CD8+ T cells sorted from blood, taken in a trial of the OX40 agonist ivuxolimab. The source of this sequence is an adult with an advanced solid tumor such as melanoma, head and neck, liver or kidney cancer. In this chain, TRBV11-2 is recombined with TRBJ2-2; tentative D gene TRBD1, with 6 bases matching. This receptor has the CDR3 CASSPTGKGRELFF. The base sequence is TGTGCCAGCAGCCCTACAGGGAAGGGACGGGAGCTGTTTTTT.